The present entry profiles one TCR beta chain with its context. The antigen is unknown. These data belong to a study of blood T cells in healthy people across ages. General study results and limits: Per million T cells, TCR beta diversity dropped about linearly as age rose.

The CDR3 is made up of 17 amino acids. Germline loops: CDR1 LGHDT, CDR2 YNNKEL (reference sequence). Between the trimmed V and J ends, which lost 6 bases and 5 bases, there was a span of 23 bases. It was with a sample-barcoded 5' primer and a J-beta primer mix that a second PCR of about 6 to 11 cycles was run. TCRdb reprocessed the 5' RACE reads with MiXCR, giving one entry per CDR3 protein. The repertoire holds about 1,500,000 distinct CDR3 sequences, with around 39% as singletons. The receptor's source is a woman younger than 30 in good health. The chain employs TRBV3-1 and TRBJ2-1, with D possibly TRBD2 on 6 matching bases. Material for sequencing was blood. CDR3 amino acids: CASRPGASGGSHNEQFF. The CDR3 DNA sequence: TGTGCCAGCAGACCCGGAGCTTCCGGAGGGTCCCACAATGAGCAGTTCTTC.